The clone carrying this T cell receptor (beta chain) showed up just a few times. What it binds is unknown. Sequence at one end of the junction differs from germline and may be a read error. Per germline, CDR1 SGHVS and CDR2 FQNEAQ. The CDR3 spans 13 residues. Healthy bone marrow donors made up the donors. PCR amplification relied on 60 Vbeta primers (plus 13 Jbeta primers). Measured with immunoSEQ multiplex PCR; TCRdb has only the in-frame clones, and not every one. The sample has more than 90,000 clones, about 80% seen once. This sample was included in a study of cytomegalovirus exposure and HLA in healthy donors. Study-level results: HLA allele associations emerged for 15,000 to 20,000 TCR beta sequences in a later analysis, at 0.05 false discovery rate.

The TCR comes from a man aged 35 to 55 in good health and CMV-seropositive. The material sequenced was PBMCs. The V and J genes are TRBV7-8 and TRBJ2-7; no clear D. The CDR3 sequence: CSSKHKQAYEQYF. CDR3 nucleotides: TGTTCCAGCAAGCACAAGCAGGCATACGAGCAGTACTTC.